This T cell receptor (beta chain) came from a study of cytomegalovirus exposure and HLA in healthy donors. Findings and caveats of the study: In most subjects, TCR beta sequences reportedly gave accurate predictions of HLA-A and HLA-B alleles. Later analysis found that TCR beta chains associated with HLA were more clonally expanded than other, equally common chains. While the bulk of TCR sequences proved rare, some public TCRs turned up in many donors.

Comments on this clone: Its target is not known.

CDR1 and CDR2 (germline): MNHNY, SVGAGI (reference sequence). Trimming pared 6 bases from V and 4 bases from J, leaving 16 bases between. The CDR3 covers 15 residues. The PCR had 60 Vbeta and 13 Jbeta primers. Authors' processing steps: The authors later counted tens of millions of unique TCR beta chains, roughly 11 million of them shared. The table came from immunoSEQ multiplex PCR; TCRdb's copy has only in-frame clones and leaves some out. D and trimming come from the DNA, and the V and J calls and clone size come from that table. This sample has approximately 140,000 clones, with more than 60% found just once.

The origin of this receptor is a male donor in good health and CMV-seronegative. The specimen was PBMCs. The chain combines TRBV6-6 with TRBJ1-5; possibly TRBD1 for D (5 bases). CDR3 loop: CASSRSGTANQPQHF. The DNA for the CDR3 is TGTGCCAGCAGCCGATCCGGGACTGCGAATCAGCCCCAGCATTTT.